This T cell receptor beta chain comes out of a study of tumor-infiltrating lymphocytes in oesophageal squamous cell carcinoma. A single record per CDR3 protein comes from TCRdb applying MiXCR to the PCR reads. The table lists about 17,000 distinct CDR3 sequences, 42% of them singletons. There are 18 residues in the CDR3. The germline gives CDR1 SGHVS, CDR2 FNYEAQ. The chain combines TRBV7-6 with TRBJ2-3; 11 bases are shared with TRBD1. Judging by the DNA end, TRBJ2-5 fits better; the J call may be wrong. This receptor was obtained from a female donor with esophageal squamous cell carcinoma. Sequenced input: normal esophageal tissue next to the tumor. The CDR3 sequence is CASSPTRSDRGRLETQYF. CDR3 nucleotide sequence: TGTGCCAGCAGCCCCACCCGCTCGGACAGGGGGCGTTTGGAGACCCAGTACTTC.